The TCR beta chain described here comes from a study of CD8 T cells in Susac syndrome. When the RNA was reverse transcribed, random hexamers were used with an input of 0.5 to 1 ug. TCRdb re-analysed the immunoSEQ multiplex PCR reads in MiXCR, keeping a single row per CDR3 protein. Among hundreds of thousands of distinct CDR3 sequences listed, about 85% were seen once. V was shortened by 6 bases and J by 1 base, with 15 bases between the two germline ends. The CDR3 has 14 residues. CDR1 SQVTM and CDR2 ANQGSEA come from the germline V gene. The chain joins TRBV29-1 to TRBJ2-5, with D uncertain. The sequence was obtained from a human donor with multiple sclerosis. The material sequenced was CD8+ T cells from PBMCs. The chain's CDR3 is CSVKNAGLQETQYF. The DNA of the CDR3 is TGCAGCGTGAAAAACGCTGGGCTCCAAGAGACCCAGTACTTC.